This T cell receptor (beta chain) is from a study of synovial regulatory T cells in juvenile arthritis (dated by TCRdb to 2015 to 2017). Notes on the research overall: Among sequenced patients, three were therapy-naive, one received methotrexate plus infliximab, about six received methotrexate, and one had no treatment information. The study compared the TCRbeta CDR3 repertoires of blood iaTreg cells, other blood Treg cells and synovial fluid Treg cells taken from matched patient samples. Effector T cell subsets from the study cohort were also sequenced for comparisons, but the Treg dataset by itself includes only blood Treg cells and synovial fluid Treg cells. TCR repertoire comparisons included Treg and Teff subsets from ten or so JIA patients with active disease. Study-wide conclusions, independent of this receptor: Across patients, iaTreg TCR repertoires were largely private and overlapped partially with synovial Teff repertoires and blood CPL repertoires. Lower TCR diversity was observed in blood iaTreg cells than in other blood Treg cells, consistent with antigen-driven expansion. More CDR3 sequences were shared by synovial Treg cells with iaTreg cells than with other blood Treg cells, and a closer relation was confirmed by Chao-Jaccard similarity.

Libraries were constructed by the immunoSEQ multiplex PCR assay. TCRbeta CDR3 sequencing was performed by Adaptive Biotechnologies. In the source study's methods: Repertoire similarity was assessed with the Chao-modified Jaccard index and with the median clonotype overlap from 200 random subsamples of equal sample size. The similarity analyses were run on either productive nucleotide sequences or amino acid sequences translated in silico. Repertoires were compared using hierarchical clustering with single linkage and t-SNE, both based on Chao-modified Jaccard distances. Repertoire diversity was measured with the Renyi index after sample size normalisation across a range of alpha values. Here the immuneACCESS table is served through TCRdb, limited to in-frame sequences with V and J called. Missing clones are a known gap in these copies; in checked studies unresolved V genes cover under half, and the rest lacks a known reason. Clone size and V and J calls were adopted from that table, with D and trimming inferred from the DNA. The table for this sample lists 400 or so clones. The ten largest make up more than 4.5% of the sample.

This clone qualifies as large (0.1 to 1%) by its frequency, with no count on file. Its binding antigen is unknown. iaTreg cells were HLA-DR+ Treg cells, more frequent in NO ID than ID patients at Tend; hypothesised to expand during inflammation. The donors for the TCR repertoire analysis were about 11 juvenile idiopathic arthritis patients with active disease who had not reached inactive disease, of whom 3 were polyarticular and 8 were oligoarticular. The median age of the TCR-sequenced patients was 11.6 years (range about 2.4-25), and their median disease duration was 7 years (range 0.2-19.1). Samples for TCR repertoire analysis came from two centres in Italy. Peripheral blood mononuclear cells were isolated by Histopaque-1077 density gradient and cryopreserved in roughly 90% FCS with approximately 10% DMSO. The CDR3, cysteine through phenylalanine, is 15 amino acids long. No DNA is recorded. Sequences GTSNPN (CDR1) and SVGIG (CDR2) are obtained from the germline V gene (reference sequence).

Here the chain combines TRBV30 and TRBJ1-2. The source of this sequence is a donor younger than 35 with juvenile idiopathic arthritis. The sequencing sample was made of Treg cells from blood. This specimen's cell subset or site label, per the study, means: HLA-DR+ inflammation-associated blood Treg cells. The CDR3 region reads CAWSPLNGVSYGYTF.